This TCR beta chain was identified during a study of control samples from healthy donors and cancer patients. Data came from immunoSEQ multiplex PCR; TCRdb stores just in-frame clones and leaves some out. The data hold over 65,000 clones, with 85% to 90% observed a single time. Deletions cut 3 bases from V and 7 bases from J, with 13 bases between. The germline V gene has CDR1 SGHTA and CDR2 FQGNSA. CDR3 length equals 15 residues. Worth noting for this clone: This same CDR3 is encoded by further DNA sequences in the sample.

The chain joins TRBV7-2 to TRBJ1-6; D is undetermined. Source material: PBMCs. This clonotype originated in a woman in her fifties or sixties with colorectal cancer. CDR3 nucleotides: TGTGCCAGCAGCTTGGCTAGACCGGCGAATTCACCCCTCCACTTT. Amino acid sequence: CASSLARPANSPLHF.